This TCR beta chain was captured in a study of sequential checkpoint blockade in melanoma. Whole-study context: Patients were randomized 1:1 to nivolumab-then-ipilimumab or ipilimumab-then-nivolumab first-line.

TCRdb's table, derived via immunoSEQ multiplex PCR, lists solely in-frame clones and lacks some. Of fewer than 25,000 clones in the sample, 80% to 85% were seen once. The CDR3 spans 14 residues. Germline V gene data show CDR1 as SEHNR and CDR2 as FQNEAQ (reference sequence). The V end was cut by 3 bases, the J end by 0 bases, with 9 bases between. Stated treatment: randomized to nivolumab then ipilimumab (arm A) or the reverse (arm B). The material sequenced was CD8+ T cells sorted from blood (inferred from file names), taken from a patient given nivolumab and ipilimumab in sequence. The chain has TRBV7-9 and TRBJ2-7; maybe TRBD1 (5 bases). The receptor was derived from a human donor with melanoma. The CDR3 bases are TGTGCCAGCAGCTTGGACATAAGCTCCTACGAGCAGTACTTC. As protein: CASSLDISSYEQYF.